Sequencing of this TCR beta chain was carried out in a study of regulatory T cells in long-lasting Graves disease. Sequencing libraries for TCR beta were prepared with iRepertoire HTBI primers and Arm-PCR of CDR3 regions. Using its own MiXCR run on the multiplex PCR reads, TCRdb lists one record per CDR3 protein. This table has hundreds of thousands of distinct CDR3 sequences, 15% to 20% appearing once. Whole-study results and caveats: There was favoring of TRBV28, TRBJ1-2 and TRBJ2-5 in persistent disease.

The V end lost 6 bases, the J end lost 2 bases, and 14 bases lay between the germline ends. Germline CDR1 reads MNHNS; CDR2 reads SASEGT. CDR3 length: 15 residues. The time point is: newly diagnosed GD, antithyroid drugs for less than 3 months. The TCR library was made from RNA that had been extracted from PBMCs in TRIzol. In this sample, this clonotype turned up a few times. The antigen remains undetermined. Separately, the same data were catalogued under a study of T cells in Graves' hyperthyroidism and ophthalmopathy. From that report: Disease duration under 2 months; hyperthyroidism patients were aged 18 to 65. The TCR CDR3 was amplified in a first-round RT-PCR using the HTBI primer set. From stable hyperthyroidism, ophthalmopathy was set apart by a 13 V-J model.

The sample in question was peripheral blood mononuclear cells (PBMCs), obtained at new diagnosis, from a patient treated with antithyroid drugs. The receptor was isolated from a woman aged 25 to 39 with Graves disease. This chain links TRBV6-1 with TRBJ1-3; a weak D match, TRBD1 (6 bases). As DNA, the CDR3 is TGTGCCAGCAGCGGGGGGGCTGAGGCTGGAAACACCATATATTTT. Its protein is CASSGGAEAGNTIYF.